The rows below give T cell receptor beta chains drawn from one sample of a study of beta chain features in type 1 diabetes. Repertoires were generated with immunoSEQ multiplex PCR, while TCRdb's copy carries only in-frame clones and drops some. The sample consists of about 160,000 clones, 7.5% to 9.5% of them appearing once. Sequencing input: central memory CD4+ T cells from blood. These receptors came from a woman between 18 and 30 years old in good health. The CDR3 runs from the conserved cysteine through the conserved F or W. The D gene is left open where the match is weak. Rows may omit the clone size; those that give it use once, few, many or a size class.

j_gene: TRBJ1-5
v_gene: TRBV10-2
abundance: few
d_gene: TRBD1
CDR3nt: TGCGCCAGCAGTATAACAGGGGGCAATCAGCCCCAGCATTTT
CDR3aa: CASSITGGNQPQHF

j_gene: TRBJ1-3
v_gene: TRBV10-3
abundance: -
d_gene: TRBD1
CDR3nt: TGTGCCATCGGGGGACAGGGCTTTTTGGGAAACACCATATATTTT
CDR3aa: CAIGGQGFLGNTIYF

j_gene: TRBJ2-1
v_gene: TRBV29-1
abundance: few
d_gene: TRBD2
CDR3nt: TGCAGCGTTGAAGAGGGACTAGCGGGATACAATGAGCAGTTCTTC
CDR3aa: CSVEEGLAGYNEQFF

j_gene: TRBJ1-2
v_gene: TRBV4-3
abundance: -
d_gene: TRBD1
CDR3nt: TGCGCCAGCAGCCAAGAGCTGGGACAGGGTTATGGCTACACCTTC
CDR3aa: CASSQELGQGYGYTF

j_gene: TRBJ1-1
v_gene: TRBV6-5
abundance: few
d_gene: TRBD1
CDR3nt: TGTGCCAGCAGTGGGAGACAGGGCTTGAACACTGAAGCTTTCTTT
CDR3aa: CASSGRQGLNTEAFF

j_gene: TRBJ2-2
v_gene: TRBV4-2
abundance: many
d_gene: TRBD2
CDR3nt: TGTGCCAGCAGCCAGGTAGCGGGAGGGAACACCGGGGAGCTGTTTTTT
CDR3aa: CASSQVAGGNTGELFF

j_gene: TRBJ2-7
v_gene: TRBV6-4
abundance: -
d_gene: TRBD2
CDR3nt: TGTGCCAGCAGTCCCGGGAAGCGGGAGTGCTCCTACGAGCAGTACTTC
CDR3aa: CASSPGKRECSYEQYF

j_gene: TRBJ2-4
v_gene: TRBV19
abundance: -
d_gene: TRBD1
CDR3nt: TGTGCCAGTTCAACCCGGGACAGAAACATTCAGTACTTC
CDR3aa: CASSTRDRNIQYF

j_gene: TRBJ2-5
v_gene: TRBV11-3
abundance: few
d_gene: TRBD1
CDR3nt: TGTGCCAGCAGCCCGGGACAGGCCGCGACCCAGTACTTC
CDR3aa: CASSPGQAATQYF

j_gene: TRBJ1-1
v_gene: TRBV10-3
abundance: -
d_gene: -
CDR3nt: TGTGCCATCAGTGTGACAGGAAACACTGAAGCTTTCTTT
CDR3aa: CAISVTGNTEAFF

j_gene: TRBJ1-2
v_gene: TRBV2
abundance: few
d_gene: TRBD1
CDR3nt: TGTGCCAGCAGTGAAGCTACCGGACAGGGGAATGGCTACACCTTC
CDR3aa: CASSEATGQGNGYTF

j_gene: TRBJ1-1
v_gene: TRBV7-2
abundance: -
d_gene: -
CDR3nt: TGTGCCAGCAGCTTGCGGACAGCGAACACTGAAGCTTTCTTT
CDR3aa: CASSLRTANTEAFF

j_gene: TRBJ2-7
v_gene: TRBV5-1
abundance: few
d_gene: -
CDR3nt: TGCGCCAGCAGTTCGCAGTACGAGCAGTACTTC
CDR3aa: CASSSQYEQYF

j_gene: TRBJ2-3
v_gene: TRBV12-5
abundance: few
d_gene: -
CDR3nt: TGTGCTAGTGTTTTTTCCCCGGGGGGCTTGTCAGGTACAGATACGCAGTATTTT
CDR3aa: CASVFSPGGLSGTDTQYF

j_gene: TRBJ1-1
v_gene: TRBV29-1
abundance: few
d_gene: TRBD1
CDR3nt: TGCAGCGCAGGGGGACAGAAAGCTTTCTTT
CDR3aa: CSAGGQKAFF

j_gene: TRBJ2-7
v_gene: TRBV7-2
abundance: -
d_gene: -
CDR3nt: TGTGCCAGCAGCTTCCTTGGGGGGGCCTCTTACGAGCAGTACTTC
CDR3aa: CASSFLGGASYEQYF

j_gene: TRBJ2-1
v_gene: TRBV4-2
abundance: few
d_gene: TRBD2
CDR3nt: TGTGCCAGCAGCCAGACCGTTAGCGGGAGTTGGTACAATGAGCAGTTCTTC
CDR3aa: CASSQTVSGSWYNEQFF

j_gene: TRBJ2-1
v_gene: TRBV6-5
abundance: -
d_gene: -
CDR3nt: TGTGCCAGCAGTTACTCGAAGGGGGGGGGATACAATGAGCAGTTCTTC
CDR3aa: CASSYSKGGGYNEQFF

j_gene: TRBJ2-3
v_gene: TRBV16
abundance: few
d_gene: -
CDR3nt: TGTGCCAGCAGCCGGACTAGCACAGATACGCAGTATTTT
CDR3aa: CASSRTSTDTQYF

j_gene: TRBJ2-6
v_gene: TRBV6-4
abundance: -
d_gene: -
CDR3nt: TGTGCCACCCCTGGGGGGAAGGGTCCCAACGTCCTGACTTTC
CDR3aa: CATPGGKGPNVLTF

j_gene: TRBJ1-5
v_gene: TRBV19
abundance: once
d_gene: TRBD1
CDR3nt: TGTGCCAGTAGAACAACAGGGGGCAATCAGCCCCAGCATTTT
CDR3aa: CASRTTGGNQPQHF

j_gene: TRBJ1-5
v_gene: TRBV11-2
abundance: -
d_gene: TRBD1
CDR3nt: TGTGCCAGCAGCTTTTCGGGACAGGAAAATCAGCCCCAGCATTTT
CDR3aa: CASSFSGQENQPQHF

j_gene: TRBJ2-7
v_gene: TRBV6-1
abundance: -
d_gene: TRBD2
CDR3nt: TGTGCCAGCAGTGAAGCGGGGTCTGCGGGGGGCTACGAGCAGTACTTC
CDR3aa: CASSEAGSAGGYEQYF

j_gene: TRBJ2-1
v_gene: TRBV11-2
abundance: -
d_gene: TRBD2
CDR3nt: TGTGCCAGCAGCGTGGGCGGGGGGGCGCTTCACAATGAGCAGTTCTTC
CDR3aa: CASSVGGGALHNEQFF

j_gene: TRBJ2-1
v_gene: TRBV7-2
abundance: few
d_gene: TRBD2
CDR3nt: TGTGCCAGCAGCTTAGCCTCAACGGGGGGGCTTAATGAGCAGTTCTTC
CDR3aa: CASSLASTGGLNEQFF

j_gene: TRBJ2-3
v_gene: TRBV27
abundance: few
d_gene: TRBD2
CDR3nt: TGTGCCAGCAGTTCCTGGACTAGCGGGAGGACAGATACGCAGTATTTT
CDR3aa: CASSSWTSGRTDTQYF

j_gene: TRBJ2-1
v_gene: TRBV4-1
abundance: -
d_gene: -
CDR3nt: TGCGCCAGCAGCCGGGGGGAAACTCACTACAATGAGCAGTTCTTC
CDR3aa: CASSRGETHYNEQFF

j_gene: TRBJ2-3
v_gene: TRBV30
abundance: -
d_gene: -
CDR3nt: TGTGCCTGGAGTGAGGGAGGCACAGATACGCAGTATTTT
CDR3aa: CAWSEGGTDTQYF

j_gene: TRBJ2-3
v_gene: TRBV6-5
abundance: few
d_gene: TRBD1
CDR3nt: TGTGCCAGCAGGGACAGGGTAACAGATACGCAGTATTTT
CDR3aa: CASRDRVTDTQYF

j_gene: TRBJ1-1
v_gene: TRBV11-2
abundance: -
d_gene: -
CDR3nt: TGTGCCAGCAGCTTAGATGCAACCAGAGGGATAGAAGCTTTCTTT
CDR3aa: CASSLDATRGIEAFF

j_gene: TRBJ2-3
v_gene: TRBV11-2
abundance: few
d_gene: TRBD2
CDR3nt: TGTGCCAGCAGCTTTGGGACTAGCGGGGGGTCCACAGATACGCAGTATTTT
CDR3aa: CASSFGTSGGSTDTQYF

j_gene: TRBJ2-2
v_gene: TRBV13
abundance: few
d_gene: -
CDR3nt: TGTGCCAGCAGCTGGGGCCCAAACACCGGGGAGCTGTTTTTT
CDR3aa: CASSWGPNTGELFF

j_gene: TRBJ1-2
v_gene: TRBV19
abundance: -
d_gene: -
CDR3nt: TGTGCCAGTAGTCTTCGAGGCGAGGGTGGCTACACCTTC
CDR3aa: CASSLRGEGGYTF

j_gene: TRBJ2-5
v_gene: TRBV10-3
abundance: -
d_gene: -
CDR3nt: TGTGCCATCAGTGGAGAGGGAGGAGAGACCCAGTACTTC
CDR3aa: CAISGEGGETQYF

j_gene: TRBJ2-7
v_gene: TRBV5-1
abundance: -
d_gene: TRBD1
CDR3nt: TGCGCCAGCAGCGGACAGGGGGCGGGCAACGAGCAGTACTTC
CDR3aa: CASSGQGAGNEQYF

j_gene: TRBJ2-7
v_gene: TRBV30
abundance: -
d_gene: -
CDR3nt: TGTGCCTGGAGTCACGGAACAAGGGGAACCTACGAGCAGTACTTC
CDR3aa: CAWSHGTRGTYEQYF

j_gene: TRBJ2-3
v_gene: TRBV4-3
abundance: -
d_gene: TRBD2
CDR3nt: TGCGCCAGCAGCCATACCGTAGCGGGGGGGAGCACAGATACGCAGTATTTT
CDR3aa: CASSHTVAGGSTDTQYF

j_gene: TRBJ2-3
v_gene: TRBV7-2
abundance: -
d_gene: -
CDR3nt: TGTGCCAGCAGTCCCTCAACAGTTGCAGATACGCAGTATTTT
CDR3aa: CASSPSTVADTQYF

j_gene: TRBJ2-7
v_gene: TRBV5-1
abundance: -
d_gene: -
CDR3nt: TGCGCCAGCAGCCACGCGAATTACGAGCAGTACTTC
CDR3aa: CASSHANYEQYF

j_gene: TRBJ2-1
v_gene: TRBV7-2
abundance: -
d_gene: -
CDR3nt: TGTGCCAGCAGCCCGAAGGGGGTTAGCTCCTACAATGAGCAGTTCTTC
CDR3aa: CASSPKGVSSYNEQFF